The 18 T cell receptor beta chains below were found in one sample sequenced in a study of cytomegalovirus exposure and HLA in healthy donors. The PCR ran on 60 Vbeta and 13 Jbeta primers. Libraries were prepared by immunoSEQ multiplex PCR; TCRdb keeps only in-frame clonotypes and omits some of them. The profile covers fewer than 150,000 clones, with around 70% appearing a single time and 1.5% to 2% taken by the ten largest. Sequenced material: PBMCs. These receptors all come from a woman younger than 45 in good health and CMV-seronegative.

This clone has a handful of counts. The chain has TRBV4-2 and TRBJ1-6, with 7 bases lining up with TRBD1. The CDR3 covers 16 residues. CDR1 is LGHNA and CDR2 is YNFKEQ in the germline V gene. The junction had 10 bases not matched to a gene; V was cut back by 4 bases and J by 7 bases. DNA of the CDR3: TGTGCCAGCAGCCGAACAACAGGGGTCCGCAATTCACCCCTCCACTTT. It translates to CASSRTTGVRNSPLHF.

CDR3 in amino acids: CSVPARGMNTEAFF. DNA of the CDR3: TGCAGCGTTCCCGCGCGGGGGATGAACACTGAAGCTTTCTTT. The chain is built from TRBV29-1 and TRBJ1-1; D perhaps matches TRBD1 (5 bases). The CDR3 has 14 residues. V was shortened by 5 bases and J by 0 bases, with 13 bases between the two germline ends. Per the germline V gene, CDR1 is SQVTM and CDR2 is ANQGSEA.

The chain links TRBV30 to TRBJ2-1; 7 nucleotides line up with TRBD2. The CDR3 is 13 amino acids. V shed 5 bases, J shed 8 bases, and the junction held 9 bases outside the gene matches. The germline V gene has CDR1 GTSNPN and CDR2 SVGIG (reference sequence). CDR3 bases: TGTGCCTGGCACAGCGGGGTTGTCGATGAGCAGTTCTTC. It yields the protein CAWHSGVVDEQFF.

The gene calls are TRBV28 and TRBJ1-2, with D perhaps matching TRBD1 (5 bases). The CDR3 runs 11 residues. Germline assignment: CDR1 MDHEN and CDR2 SYDVKM. V dropped 2 bases and J dropped 11 bases, with 9 bases sitting between them. The CDR3 coding sequence is TGTGCCAGCAGTTTAATGTCAGGGTACACCTTC. Translation gives CASSLMSGYTF.

The V and J genes are TRBV7-3 and TRBJ2-2, with 7 bases identical to TRBD1. Germline V CDR1 and CDR2: SGHTA, FQGTGA. V shed 4 bases, J shed 5 bases, and the junction held 4 bases outside the gene matches. The CDR3 is 14 amino acids. The CDR3 region is CASSSRQGTGELFF. The CDR3 bases are TGTGCCAGCAGCTCTCGACAGGGAACCGGGGAGCTGTTTTTT.

With regard to this clone: Other DNA sequences from this sample encode an identical CDR3 as well. The DNA of the CDR3 is TGTGCCAGCAGCGTGGTCCCTGGGACGGGACAGGGGAAATTCAATGAGCAGTTCTTC. It translates to CASSVVPGTGQGKFNEQFF. The chain recombines TRBV5-5 with TRBJ2-1; TRBD1 agrees at 10 bases. Per germline, CDR1 SGHKS and CDR2 YYEKEE (reference sequence). J lost 6 bases, V lost 4 bases, and 19 bases had no gene match. The CDR3 consists of 19 residues.

The rearrangement uses TRBV7-8 and TRBJ2-5; 10 positions agree with TRBD2. The junction had 18 bases not matched to a gene; V was cut back by 4 bases and J by 4 bases. From germline, CDR1 is SGHVS and CDR2 FQNEAQ. The CDR3 loop spans 19 amino acids. The CDR3 sequence is CASSWRLAGLTDPSETQYF. CDR3 DNA: TGTGCCAGCAGCTGGAGACTAGCGGGCCTCACTGATCCATCAGAGACCCAGTACTTC.

The V gene is TRBV6-6, the J gene TRBJ1-6, with TRBD1 identical over 7 bases. The CDR3 is 15 amino acids. In germline, CDR1 is MNHNY, CDR2 SVGAGI (reference sequence). Trimming cost V 4 bases and J 5 bases; bases outside gene matches: 5. As DNA, the CDR3 is TGTGCCAGCAGTTGGAGGACAGGAGATAATTCACCCCTCCACTTT. Protein: CASSWRTGDNSPLHF.

This chain joins TRBV5-1 and TRBJ1-2; D possibly corresponds to TRBD1 (5 bases). The CDR3 is 13 residues long. Germline assignment: CDR1 SGHRS and CDR2 YFSETQ. V was clipped by 3 bases and J by 8 bases, with 14 bases between them. The CDR3 coding sequence is TGCGCCAGCAGCTGGGAGGGGACGAGCGGCTACACCTTC. Translated: CASSWEGTSGYTF.

Of note for this clone: Other nucleotide sequences in the sample specify the same CDR3. This sequence joins TRBV6-1 and TRBJ2-7, with D perhaps TRBD1 (6 bases). Trimming shortened V by 8 bases and J by 6 bases, and 20 bases separated the two germline ends. The CDR3 loop spans 14 amino acids. Per germline, CDR1 MNHNS and CDR2 SASEGT. DNA of the CDR3: TGTGCCAGCCCCTCCCTGGACAGAGACGGCGAGCAGTACGTC. Amino acids: CASPSLDRDGEQYV.

Here the CDR3 reads CASSPQGEGGYTF. The CDR3 region has the DNA TGTGCCAGCAGCCCACAGGGGGAGGGCGGCTACACCTTC. V gene TRBV11-2 combines with J gene TRBJ1-2, with 8 positions matching TRBD1. V trimming: 5 bases; J trimming: 8 bases; junction bases outside the gene matches: 7. The V gene's germline CDR1 is SGHAT and CDR2 FQNNGV. The CDR3 covers 13 residues.

The V call is TRBV2, the J call TRBJ1-5, with TRBD1 as a possible D gene (5 bases). V lost 5 bases to trimming and J lost 11 bases, with 16 bases between them. Germline CDR1 and CDR2: SNHLY and FYNNEI. CDR3 length: 13 amino acids. The CDR3 reads CASSLNWGQTQHF. CDR3 sequence (DNA): TGTGCCAGCAGTTTAAACTGGGGCCAGACCCAGCATTTT.

The CDR3 here is CASSQGKQPGIYEQYF. CDR3 DNA sequence: TGTGCCAGCAGCCAAGGTAAGCAACCCGGGATTTACGAGCAGTACTTC. V usage is TRBV4-2 and J usage is TRBJ2-7, with a weak D call TRBD2 (5 bases). V was pared by 1 base and J by 4 bases, with 17 bases between. This CDR3 has 16 residues. Germline V gene data show CDR1 as LGHNA and CDR2 as YNFKEQ.

This rearrangement joins TRBV7-3 to TRBJ2-2; 12 nucleotides agree with TRBD2. V trimming: 4 bases; J trimming: 4 bases; junction bases outside the gene matches: 4. Per germline, CDR1 SGHTA and CDR2 FQGTGA. The length of the CDR3 is 16 residues. The CDR3 sequence is CASSSTSGRPTGELFF. In DNA, the CDR3 is TGTGCCAGCAGCTCTACTAGCGGGAGGCCCACCGGGGAGCTGTTTTTT.

The V call is TRBV19, the J call TRBJ1-5; 8 nucleotides agree with TRBD1. This CDR3 comprises 13 residues. Germline CDR1 reads LNHDA; CDR2 reads SQIVND (reference sequence). V was clipped by 8 bases and J by 7 bases; unmatched bases: 7. This CDR3 reads CASRDRGEQPQHF. The CDR3 coding sequence is TGTGCCAGTCGAGACAGGGGAGAGCAGCCCCAGCATTTT.

This chain uses TRBV5-6 with TRBJ2-5; D possibly corresponds to TRBD2 (5 bases). This CDR3 has 13 residues. V was clipped by 1 base and J by 2 bases, with 6 bases between them. Looked up from germline, CDR1 is SGHDT and CDR2 is YYEEEE. CDR3 DNA: TGTGCCAGCAGCTTGTGGGAGCAAGAGACCCAGTACTTC. This gives the protein CASSLWEQETQYF. The variable domain in full, completed from reference TRBV5-6 and TRBJ2-5, reads DAGVTQSPTHLIKTRGQQVTLRCSPKSGHDTVSWYQQALGQGPQFIFQYYEEEERQRGNFPDRFSGHQFPNYSSELNVNALLLGDSALYLCASSLWEQETQYFGPGTRLLVL.

The rearrangement uses TRBV9 and TRBJ1-2; 7 bases agree with TRBD1. The CDR3 runs 12 residues. Germline V gene sequence: CDR1 SGDLS, CDR2 YYNGEE. V gave up 3 bases and J gave up 8 bases; unmatched junction bases: 4. CDR3 sequence reads: CASSASGGGYTF. The DNA for the CDR3 is TGTGCCAGCAGCGCCTCAGGGGGGGGCTACACCTTC.

The chain has TRBV5-1 and TRBJ1-1; 9 bases align to TRBD1. The CDR3 contains 12 residues. The V gene's germline CDR1 is SGHRS and CDR2 YFSETQ. Trimming removed 2 bases from V and 8 bases from J; junction bases left unmatched: 1. The CDR3 loop reads CASSLGQGEAFF. DNA for the CDR3: TGCGCCAGCAGCTTAGGACAGGGGGAAGCTTTCTTT.